This T cell receptor (beta chain) was identified during a study of blood T cell repertoires in COVID-19. Generated by immunoSEQ multiplex PCR, the TCRdb table keeps only in-frame clones and is missing some. The sample lists about 53,000 clones; approximately 85% were seen once. The germline gives CDR1 WNHNN, CDR2 SYGVQD (reference sequence). J gave up 1 base and V 8 bases, and 11 bases lay outside the gene matches. CDR3 size: 18 residues. The sequenced sample was peripheral blood. The receptor was derived from a woman aged 55-69 years with acute or convalescent COVID-19. The chain is built from TRBV10-1 and TRBJ2-1, with 13 bases lining up with TRBD2. In DNA, the CDR3 is TGCGCCAGCCTAACTAGCGGGAGGGCGACCCTTTCCTACAATGAGCAGTTCTTC. Translated, it gives CASLTSGRATLSYNEQFF.